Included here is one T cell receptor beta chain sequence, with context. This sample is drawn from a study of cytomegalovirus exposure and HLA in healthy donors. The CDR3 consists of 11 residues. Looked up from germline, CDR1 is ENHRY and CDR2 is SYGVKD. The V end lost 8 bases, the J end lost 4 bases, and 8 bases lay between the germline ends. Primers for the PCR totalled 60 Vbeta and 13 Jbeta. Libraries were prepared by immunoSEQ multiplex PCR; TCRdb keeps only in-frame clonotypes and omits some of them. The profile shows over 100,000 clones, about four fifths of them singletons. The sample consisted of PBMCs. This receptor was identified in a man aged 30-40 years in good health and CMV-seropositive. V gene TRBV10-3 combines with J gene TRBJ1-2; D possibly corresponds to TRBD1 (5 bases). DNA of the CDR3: TGTGCCATCCAGGGCCTCTATGGCTACACCTTC. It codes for CAIQGLYGYTF.